The 6 T cell receptor beta chains below all came from one sample that was sequenced in a study of cytomegalovirus exposure and HLA in healthy donors. With 60 Vbeta and 13 Jbeta primers, the PCR was carried out. Some clones are missing from TCRdb's copy, which holds only in-frame ones; the method was immunoSEQ multiplex PCR. Of 200,000 to 300,000 clones in the sample, 84% were seen once. Sequencing was performed on PBMCs. The receptors here all came from a woman aged 40 to 50 in good health and CMV-seropositive.

This chain links TRBV27 with TRBJ2-4; 9 nucleotides agree with TRBD2. The CDR3 has 15 amino acids. CDR1 and CDR2 (germline): MNHEY, SMNVEV (reference sequence). J lost 0 bases, V lost 5 bases, and 2 bases had no gene match. The DNA of the CDR3 is TGTGCCAGCAGTAGCGGGGGGCTAGCCAAAAACATTCAGTACTTC. Its translation: CASSSGGLAKNIQYF.

The V call is TRBV27, the J call TRBJ1-5, with 8 nucleotides matching TRBD1. The V segment lost 0 bases and the J segment 2 bases; nucleotides outside the gene matches: 3. Germline-derived CDR1 and CDR2 are MNHEY and SMNVEV (reference sequence). This CDR3 contains 16 residues. The CDR3 sequence: CASSLSGGQGNQPQHF. The CDR3 nucleotides read TGTGCCAGCAGTTTATCGGGGGGACAGGGCAATCAGCCCCAGCATTTT.

The chain recombines TRBV7-9 with TRBJ2-3, with a weak D call TRBD1 (5 bases). Germline V gene sequence: CDR1 SEHNR, CDR2 FQNEAQ (reference sequence). This CDR3 spans 14 amino acids. Trimming shortened V by 5 bases and J by 1 base, and 10 bases separated the two germline ends. Written as DNA, the CDR3 is TGTGCCAGCAGCCCAGGGATTGGCACAGATACGCAGTATTTT. Translated: CASSPGIGTDTQYF.

The chain carries TRBV18 and TRBJ1-3, with D uncertain. CDR3 length: 14 residues. V lost 3 bases and J lost 5, with 11 bases in between. Germline V lookup: CDR1 KGHSH, CDR2 LQKENI. CDR3 loop: CASSPSRGRNTIYF. CDR3 DNA: TGTGCCAGCTCACCCTCGAGAGGGAGAAACACCATATATTTT.

The chain carries TRBV7-9 and TRBJ2-2; no clear D gene. The CDR3 has 13 amino acids. V lost 0 bases to trimming and J lost 5 bases, with 4 bases between them. Germline CDR1 is SEHNR and CDR2 is FQNEAQ (reference sequence). This chain's CDR3 is CASSLAATGELFF. DNA for the CDR3: TGTGCCAGCAGCTTAGCGGCTACCGGGGAGCTGTTTTTT.

The CDR3 is CASSRDSYSYGYTF. As DNA, the CDR3 is TGTGCCAGCAGCCGGGACAGCTACTCCTATGGCTACACCTTC. The chain employs TRBV5-5 and TRBJ1-2, with 7 bases fitting TRBD1. The junction had 7 bases not matched to a gene; V was cut back by 4 bases and J by 4 bases. This CDR3 spans 14 amino acids. Germline values: CDR1 SGHKS, CDR2 YYEKEE (reference sequence).